A single sample is the source of the 8 T cell receptor beta chains below, sequenced in a study of blood T cells in healthy people across ages. Primers used in a second PCR of about 7 to 11 cycles were a sample-barcoded 5' primer and a J-beta primer mix. MiXCR, run by TCRdb on the 5' RACE reads, gives a single entry per CDR3 protein. Here the sample spans hundreds of thousands of distinct CDR3 sequences, less than 25% being singletons. The same specimen was also included in a second study, on T cells of mothers and their children.

The specimen sequenced was blood. The source of these receptors is a boy aged 5-17 years in good health.

V gene TRBV24-1 combines with J gene TRBJ1-1; D is undetermined. The CDR3 has 12 residues. Trimming pared 2 bases from V and 8 bases from J, leaving 8 bases between. CDR1 and CDR2 (germline): KGHDR, SFDVKD. CDR3 in amino acids: CATSDSREEAFF. The CDR3 nucleotides are TGTGCCACCAGTGATTCCCGCGAGGAAGCTTTCTTT.

The chain carries TRBV6-5 and TRBJ2-6; possible D gene TRBD2, 5 bases. The CDR3 runs 15 residues. Germline lookup yields CDR1 MNHEY and CDR2 SVGAGI. Trimming shortened V by 8 bases and J by 1 base, and 12 bases separated the two germline ends. The CDR3, as DNA: TGTGCCAGCTTGCCGGGATTTTCTGGGGCCAACGTCCTGACTTTC. This gives the protein CASLPGFSGANVLTF.

This chain joins TRBV7-9 and TRBJ2-3, with 9 positions matching TRBD2. The trim removed 2 bases at V and 0 bases at J, leaving 6 bases unmatched. Germline-derived CDR1 and CDR2 are SEHNR and FQNEAQ (reference sequence). The CDR3 has 17 residues. CDR3: CASSLWLAGPSTDTQYF. DNA for the CDR3: TGTGCCAGCAGCTTATGGCTAGCGGGGCCCAGCACAGATACGCAGTATTTT.

Turning to this clonotype: The junction departs from the called germline gene at one end, perhaps through a read error. The CDR3 loop reads CASASGTDTHF. CDR3 sequence (DNA): TGTGCCAGTGCTAGCGGAACAGATACGCATTTT. The rearrangement uses TRBV12-3 or TRBV12-4 and TRBJ2-3, with 7 positions matching TRBD2. CDR3 length: 11 residues.

This clonotype has just a few counts. V usage is TRBV6-6 and J usage is TRBJ2-5; the D is unclear. Trimming took 6 bases from V and 2 from J, leaving 10 bases between them. The CDR3 is made up of 13 amino acids. From germline, CDR1 is MNHNY and CDR2 SVGAGI (reference sequence). The CDR3 spells CASSRRLQETQYF. For the CDR3, the DNA is TGTGCCAGCAGCCGGAGACTTCAAGAGACCCAGTACTTC.

This clonotype came up many times. This chain uses TRBV7-6 with TRBJ1-1; TRBD1 might be the D (6 bases). The CDR3 covers 13 residues. Trimming removed 5 bases from V and 3 bases from J, with 10 bases in between. The germline V gene encodes CDR1 SGHVS and CDR2 FNYEAQ. For the CDR3, the DNA is TGTGCCAGCAGCCAACAGGGTTACACTGAAGCTTTCTTT. Its translation is CASSQQGYTEAFF.

The rearrangement links TRBV5-1 to TRBJ1-2, with unresolved D. Germline loops: CDR1 SGHRS, CDR2 YFSETQ. The CDR3 extends over 14 amino acids. V was shortened by 0 bases and J by 6 bases, with 12 bases between the two germline ends. In nucleotides, the CDR3 is TGCGCCAGCAGCTTGGCAGAGCTCAACCATGGCTACACCTTC. It specifies CASSLAELNHGYTF.

Details on this clonotype: The junction differs from germline at one of its ends, possibly a read error. CDR3 bases: TGTGCCAGCAGCCAGAATAGCGGGTCCTACAATGAGCAGCTCTTC. This translates into CASSQNSGSYNEQLF. The chain joins TRBV3-1 to TRBJ2-5, with TRBD2 identical over 7 bases. The CDR3 consists of 15 residues. The V gene's germline CDR1 is LGHDT and CDR2 YNNKEL (reference sequence).